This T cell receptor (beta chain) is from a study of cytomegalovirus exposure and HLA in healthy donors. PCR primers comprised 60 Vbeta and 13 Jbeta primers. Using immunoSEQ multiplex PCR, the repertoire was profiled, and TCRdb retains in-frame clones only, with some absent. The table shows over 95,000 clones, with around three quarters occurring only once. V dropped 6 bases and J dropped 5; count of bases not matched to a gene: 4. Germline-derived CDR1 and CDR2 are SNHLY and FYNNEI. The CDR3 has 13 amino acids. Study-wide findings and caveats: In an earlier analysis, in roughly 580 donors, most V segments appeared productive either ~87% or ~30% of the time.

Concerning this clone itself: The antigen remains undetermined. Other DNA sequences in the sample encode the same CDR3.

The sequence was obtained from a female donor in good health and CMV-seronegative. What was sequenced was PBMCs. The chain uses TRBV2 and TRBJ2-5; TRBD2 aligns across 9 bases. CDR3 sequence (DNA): TGTGCCAGCAGGCTAGCGGGGCGGGAGACCCAGTACTTC. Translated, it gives CASRLAGRETQYF.